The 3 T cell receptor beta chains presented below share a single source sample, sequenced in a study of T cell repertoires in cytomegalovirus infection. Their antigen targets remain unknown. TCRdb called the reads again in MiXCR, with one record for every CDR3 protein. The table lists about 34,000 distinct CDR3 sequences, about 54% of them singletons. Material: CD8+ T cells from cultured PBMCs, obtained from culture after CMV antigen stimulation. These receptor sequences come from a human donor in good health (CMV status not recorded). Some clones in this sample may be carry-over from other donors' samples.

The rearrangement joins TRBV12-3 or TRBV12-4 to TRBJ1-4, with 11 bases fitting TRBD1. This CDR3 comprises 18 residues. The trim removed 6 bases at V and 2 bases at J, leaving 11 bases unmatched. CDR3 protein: CASRFRRTGGITNEKLFF. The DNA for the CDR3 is TGTGCCAGCAGATTCCGCCGGACAGGGGGCATTACTAATGAAAAACTGTTTTTT.

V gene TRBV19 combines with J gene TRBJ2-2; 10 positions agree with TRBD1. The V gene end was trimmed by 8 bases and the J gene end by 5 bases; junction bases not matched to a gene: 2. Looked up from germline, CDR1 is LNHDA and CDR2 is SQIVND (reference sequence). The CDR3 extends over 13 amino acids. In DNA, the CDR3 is TGTGCCAGTTGGACAGGGGGGACCGGGGAGCTGTTTTTT. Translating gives CASWTGGTGELFF.

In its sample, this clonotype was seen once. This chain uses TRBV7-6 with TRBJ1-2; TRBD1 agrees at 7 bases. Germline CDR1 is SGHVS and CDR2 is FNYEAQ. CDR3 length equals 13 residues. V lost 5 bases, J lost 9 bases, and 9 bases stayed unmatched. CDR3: CASSLADRVSYTF. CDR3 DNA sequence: TGTGCCAGCAGCCTCGCCGACAGGGTTAGCTACACCTTC. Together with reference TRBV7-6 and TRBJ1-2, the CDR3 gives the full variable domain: GAGVSQSPRYKVTKRGQDVALRCDPISGHVSLYWYRQALGQGPEFLTYFNYEAQQDKSGLPNDRFSAERPEGSISTLTIQRTEQRDSAMYRCASSLADRVSYTFGSGTRLTVV.